The subject of this entry is one T cell receptor (beta chain). Its antigen is still unknown. Only in-frame clones appear in the TCRdb table, and some are missing; sequencing was by immunoSEQ multiplex PCR. Among under 80,000 clones listed, about 65% were seen once. The sample originates from a study of shared clonotypes between healthy human individuals. Study-wide findings and caveats: Clonotypes shared by all four sorted-subset donors had higher generation probabilities than non-shared clonotypes. Memory subsets had estimated richness that was generally smaller than that of naive subsets.

The germline CDR1 and CDR2 sequences are WNHNN and SYGVQD (reference sequence). Trimming cost V 0 bases and J 5 bases, with 19 bases left between them. The length of the CDR3 is 17 residues. This sequence was found in a man younger than 45 in good health. The specimen sequenced was memory CD8+ T cells sorted from blood. Specified subset: CD45RO+ cells pooled with CCR7-negative TemRA cells. The rearrangement links TRBV10-1 to TRBJ1-1; a weak D match, TRBD1 (5 bases). In DNA, the CDR3 is TGCGCCAGCAGTGAGTCGGGGCGGCAAGGTCTGAGAACTGAAGCTTTCTTT. Residues: CASSESGRQGLRTEAFF.